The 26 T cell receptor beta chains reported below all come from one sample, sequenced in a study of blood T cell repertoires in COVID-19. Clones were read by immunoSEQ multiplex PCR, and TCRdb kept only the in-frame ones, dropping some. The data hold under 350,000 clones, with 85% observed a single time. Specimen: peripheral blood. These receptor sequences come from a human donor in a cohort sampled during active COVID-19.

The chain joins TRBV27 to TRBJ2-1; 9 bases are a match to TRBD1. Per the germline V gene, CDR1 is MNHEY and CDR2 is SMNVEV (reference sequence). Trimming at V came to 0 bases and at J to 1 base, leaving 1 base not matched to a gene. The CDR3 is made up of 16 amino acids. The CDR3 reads CASSLSGTGSYNEQFF. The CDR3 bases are TGTGCCAGCAGTTTATCCGGGACAGGGTCCTACAATGAGCAGTTCTTC.

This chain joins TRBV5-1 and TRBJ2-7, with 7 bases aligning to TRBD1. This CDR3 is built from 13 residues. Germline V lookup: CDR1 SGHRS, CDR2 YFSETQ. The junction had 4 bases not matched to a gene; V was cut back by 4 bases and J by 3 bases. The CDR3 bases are TGCGCCAGCAGCGAGGGGGCCTTCTACGAGCAGTACTTC. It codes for CASSEGAFYEQYF.

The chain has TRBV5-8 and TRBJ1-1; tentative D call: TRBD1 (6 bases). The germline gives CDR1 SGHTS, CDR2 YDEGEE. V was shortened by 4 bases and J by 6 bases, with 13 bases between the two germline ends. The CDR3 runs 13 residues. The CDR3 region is CASSLTGTAEAFF. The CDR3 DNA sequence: TGTGCCAGCAGCCTAACAGGGACGGCTGAAGCTTTCTTT.

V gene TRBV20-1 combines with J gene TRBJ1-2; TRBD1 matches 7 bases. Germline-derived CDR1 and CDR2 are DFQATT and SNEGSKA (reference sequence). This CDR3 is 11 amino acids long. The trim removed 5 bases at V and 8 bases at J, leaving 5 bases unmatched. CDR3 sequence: CSARRQGGYTF. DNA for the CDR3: TGCAGTGCTCGCCGACAGGGAGGCTACACCTTC.

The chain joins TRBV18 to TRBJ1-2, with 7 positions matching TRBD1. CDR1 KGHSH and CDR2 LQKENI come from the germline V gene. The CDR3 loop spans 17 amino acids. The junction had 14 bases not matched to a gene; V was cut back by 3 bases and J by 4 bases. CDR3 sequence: CASSPLPPTGPFYGYTF. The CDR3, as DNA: TGTGCCAGCTCACCCCTCCCCCCGACAGGGCCCTTCTATGGCTACACCTTC.

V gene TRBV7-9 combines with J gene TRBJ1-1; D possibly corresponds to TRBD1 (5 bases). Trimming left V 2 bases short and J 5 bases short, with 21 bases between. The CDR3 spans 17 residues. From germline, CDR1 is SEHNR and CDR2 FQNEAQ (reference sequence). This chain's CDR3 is CASSLTCGEGECTEAFF. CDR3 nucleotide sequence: TGTGCCAGCAGCTTAACATGTGGGGAAGGGGAATGTACTGAAGCTTTCTTT.

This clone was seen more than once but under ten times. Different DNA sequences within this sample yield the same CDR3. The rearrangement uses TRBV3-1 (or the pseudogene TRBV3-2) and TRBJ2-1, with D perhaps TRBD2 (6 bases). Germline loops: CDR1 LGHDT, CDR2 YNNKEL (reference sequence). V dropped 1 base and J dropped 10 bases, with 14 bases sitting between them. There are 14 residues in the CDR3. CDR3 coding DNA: TGTGCCAGCAGCCAAGGGGGGGTGGGAGGCGAGCAGTTCTTC. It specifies CASSQGGVGGEQFF.

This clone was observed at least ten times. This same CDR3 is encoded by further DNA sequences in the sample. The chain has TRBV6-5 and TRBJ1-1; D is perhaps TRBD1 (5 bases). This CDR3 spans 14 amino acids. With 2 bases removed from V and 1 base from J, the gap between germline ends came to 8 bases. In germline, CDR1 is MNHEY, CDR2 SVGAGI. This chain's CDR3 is CASSYDRGNTEAFF. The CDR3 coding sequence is TGTGCCAGCAGTTACGATAGGGGGAACACTGAAGCTTTCTTT.

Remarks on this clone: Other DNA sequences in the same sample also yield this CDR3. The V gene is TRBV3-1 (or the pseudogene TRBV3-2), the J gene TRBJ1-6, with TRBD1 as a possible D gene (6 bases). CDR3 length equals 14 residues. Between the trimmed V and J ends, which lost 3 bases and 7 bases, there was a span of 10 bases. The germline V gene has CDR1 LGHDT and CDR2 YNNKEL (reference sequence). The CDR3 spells CASSQETGNSPLHF. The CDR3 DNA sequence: TGTGCCAGCAGCCAGGAAACAGGGAATTCACCCCTCCACTTT.

CDR3 coding DNA: TGTGCCAGCAGCCGGCCCGGGAGCTTGAACACTGAAGCTTTCTTT. Protein sequence: CASSRPGSLNTEAFF. The chain joins TRBV6-5 to TRBJ1-1; D unclear. Germline V gene lookup returns CDR1 MNHEY and CDR2 SVGAGI. CDR3 length: 15 residues. Trimming shortened V by 6 bases and J by 0 bases, and 14 bases separated the two germline ends.

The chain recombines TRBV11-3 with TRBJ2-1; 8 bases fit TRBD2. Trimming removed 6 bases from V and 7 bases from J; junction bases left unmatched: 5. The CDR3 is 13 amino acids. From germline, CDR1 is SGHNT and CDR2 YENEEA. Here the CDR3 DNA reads TGTGCCAGCAGGCCCTCGGGGGGGAATGAGCAGTTCTTC. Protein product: CASRPSGGNEQFF.

For the CDR3, the DNA is TGTGCCAGCAGCTTAGAGTGGGCGGGGCATGGCTACACCTTC. Its protein product is CASSLEWAGHGYTF. This sequence joins TRBV7-8 and TRBJ1-2; a possible D gene is TRBD1 (5 bases). Germline CDR1 reads SGHVS; CDR2 reads FQNEAQ. The CDR3 length is 14 residues. V was cut by 1 base and J by 6 bases, with 12 bases left in between. The full variable domain, in which reference TRBV7-8 and TRBJ1-2 provide the parts outside the CDR3, is GAGVSQSPRYKVAKRGQDVALRCDPISGHVSLFWYQQALGQGPEFLTYFQNEAQLDKSGLPSDRFFAERPEGSVSTLKIQRTQQEDSAVYLCASSLEWAGHGYTFGSGTRLTVV.

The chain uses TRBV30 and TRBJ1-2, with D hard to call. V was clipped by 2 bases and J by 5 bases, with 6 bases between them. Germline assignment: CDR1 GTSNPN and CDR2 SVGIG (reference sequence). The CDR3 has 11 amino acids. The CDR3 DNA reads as TGTGCCTGGAGTCTCGGGTATGGCTACACCTTC. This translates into CAWSLGYGYTF.

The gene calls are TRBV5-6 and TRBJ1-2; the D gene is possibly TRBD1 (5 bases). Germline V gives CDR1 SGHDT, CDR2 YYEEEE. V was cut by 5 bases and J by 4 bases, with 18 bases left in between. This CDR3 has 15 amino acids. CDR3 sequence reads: CASSIPDSPFYGYTF. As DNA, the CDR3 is TGTGCCAGCAGTATCCCTGACAGCCCTTTCTATGGCTACACCTTC.

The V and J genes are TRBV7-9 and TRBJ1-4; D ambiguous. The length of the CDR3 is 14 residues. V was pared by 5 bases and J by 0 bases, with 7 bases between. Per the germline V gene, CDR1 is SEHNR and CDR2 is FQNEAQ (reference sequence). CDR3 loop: CASSRSATNEKLFF. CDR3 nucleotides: TGTGCCAGCAGCCGGAGTGCAACTAATGAAAAACTGTTTTTT.

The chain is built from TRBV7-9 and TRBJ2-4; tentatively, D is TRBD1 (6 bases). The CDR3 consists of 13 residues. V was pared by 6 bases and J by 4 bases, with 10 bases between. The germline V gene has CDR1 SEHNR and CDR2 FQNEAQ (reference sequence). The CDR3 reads CASSPQGKNIQYF. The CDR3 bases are TGTGCCAGCAGTCCGCAGGGGAAAAACATTCAGTACTTC.

The CDR3 reads CASSPGQEYEAFF. CDR3 DNA sequence: TGTGCCAGCAGCCCGGGACAGGAGTATGAAGCTTTCTTT. The V and J genes are TRBV4-2 and TRBJ1-1; 8 bases align to TRBD1. The V and J ends lost 4 bases and 7 bases, in that order; junction bases with no gene match: 5. The CDR3 covers 13 residues. The germline V gene encodes CDR1 LGHNA and CDR2 YNFKEQ.

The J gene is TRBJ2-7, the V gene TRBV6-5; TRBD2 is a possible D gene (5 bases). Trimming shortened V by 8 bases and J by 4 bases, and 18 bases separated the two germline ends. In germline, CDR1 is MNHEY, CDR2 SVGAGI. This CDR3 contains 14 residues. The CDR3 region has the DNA TGTGCCAGCTCGACGGGGTTCATCGGGTACGAGCAGTACTTC. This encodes CASSTGFIGYEQYF.

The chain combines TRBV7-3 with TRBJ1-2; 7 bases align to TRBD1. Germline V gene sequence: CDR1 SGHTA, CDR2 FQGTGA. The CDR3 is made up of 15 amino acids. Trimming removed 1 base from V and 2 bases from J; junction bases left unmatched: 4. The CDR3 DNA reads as TGTGCCAGCAGCTTAATGGGGACAGACAACTATGGCTACACCTTC. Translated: CASSLMGTDNYGYTF.

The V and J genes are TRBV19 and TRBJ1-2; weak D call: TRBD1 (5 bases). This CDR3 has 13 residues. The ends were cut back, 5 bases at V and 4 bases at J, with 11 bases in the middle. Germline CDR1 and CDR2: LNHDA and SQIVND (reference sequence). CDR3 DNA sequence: TGTGCCAGTAGTTTGGGGGGATCCTATGGCTACACCTTC. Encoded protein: CASSLGGSYGYTF.

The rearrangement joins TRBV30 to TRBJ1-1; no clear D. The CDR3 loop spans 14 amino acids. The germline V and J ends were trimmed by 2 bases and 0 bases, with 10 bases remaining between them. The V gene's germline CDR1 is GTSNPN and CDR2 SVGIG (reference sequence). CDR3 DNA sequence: TGTGCCTGGAGTCGAAGTTCAGTGAACACTGAAGCTTTCTTT. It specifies CAWSRSSVNTEAFF.

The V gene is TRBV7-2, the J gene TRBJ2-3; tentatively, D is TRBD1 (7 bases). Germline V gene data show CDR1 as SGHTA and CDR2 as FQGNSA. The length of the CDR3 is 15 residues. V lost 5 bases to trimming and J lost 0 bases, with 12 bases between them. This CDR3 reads CASSGGTASTDTQYF. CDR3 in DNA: TGTGCCAGCAGCGGCGGGACAGCAAGCACAGATACGCAGTATTTT.

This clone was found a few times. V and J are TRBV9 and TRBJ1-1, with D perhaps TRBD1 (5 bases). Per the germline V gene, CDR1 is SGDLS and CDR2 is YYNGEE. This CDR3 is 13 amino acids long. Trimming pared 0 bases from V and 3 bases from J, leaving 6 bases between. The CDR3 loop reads CASSVGRDTEAFF. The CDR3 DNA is TGTGCCAGCAGCGTAGGCAGGGACACTGAAGCTTTCTTT.

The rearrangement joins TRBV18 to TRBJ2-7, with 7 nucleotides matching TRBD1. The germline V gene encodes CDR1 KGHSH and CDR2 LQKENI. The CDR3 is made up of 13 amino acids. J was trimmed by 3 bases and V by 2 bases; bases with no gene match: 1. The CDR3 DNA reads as TGTGCCAGCTCACCAGCAGGGGGCTACGAGCAGTACTTC. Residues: CASSPAGGYEQYF.

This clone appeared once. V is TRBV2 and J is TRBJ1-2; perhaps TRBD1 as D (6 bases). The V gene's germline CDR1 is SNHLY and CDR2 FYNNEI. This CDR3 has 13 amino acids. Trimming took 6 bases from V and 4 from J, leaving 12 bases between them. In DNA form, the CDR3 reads TGTGCCAGCAGCGACCAGGGGTCCTATGGCTACACCTTC. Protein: CASSDQGSYGYTF.

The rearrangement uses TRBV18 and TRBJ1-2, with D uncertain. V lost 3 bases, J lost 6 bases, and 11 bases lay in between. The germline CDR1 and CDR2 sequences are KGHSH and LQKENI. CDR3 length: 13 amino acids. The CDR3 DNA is TGTGCCAGCTCACCGGAGAGGAGGCATGGCTACACCTTC. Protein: CASSPERRHGYTF.